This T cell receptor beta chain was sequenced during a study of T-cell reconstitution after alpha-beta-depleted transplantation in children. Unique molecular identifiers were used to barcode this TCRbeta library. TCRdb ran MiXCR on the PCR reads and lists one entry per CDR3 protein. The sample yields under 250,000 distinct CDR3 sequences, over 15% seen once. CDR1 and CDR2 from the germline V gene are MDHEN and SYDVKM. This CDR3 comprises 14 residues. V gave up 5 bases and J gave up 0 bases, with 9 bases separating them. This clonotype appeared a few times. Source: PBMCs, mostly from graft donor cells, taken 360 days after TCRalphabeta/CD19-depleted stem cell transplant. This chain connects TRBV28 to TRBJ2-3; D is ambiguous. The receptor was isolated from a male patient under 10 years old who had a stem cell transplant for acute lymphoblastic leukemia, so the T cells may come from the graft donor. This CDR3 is CASSETHSTDTQYF. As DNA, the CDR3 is TGTGCCAGCAGTGAGACCCATAGCACAGATACGCAGTATTTT.